A selection of T cell receptor beta chains follows, all from one sample in a study of tumor and adjacent non-tumor tissue in lung cancer. TCRdb fed the multiplex PCR reads into MiXCR, producing one record per CDR3 protein. The sample lists approximately 82,000 distinct CDR3 sequences; 76% were seen once. The sample comprised distant non-tumor lung tissue. The receptors come from a man between 65 and 80 years old with non-small cell lung cancer. CDR3s include the opening cysteine and the closing phenylalanine or tryptophan. D genes are given only for firm matches. For some rows the clone size is stated as once, few or many, or as a class when expanded; others skip it.

D gene,V gene,J gene,clone size,CDR3 protein,CDR3 DNA
NA,TRBV11-1,TRBJ1-2,NA,CTSSLYSYGYTF,TGTACCAGCAGCTTATACAGCTATGGCTACACTTTC
NA,TRBV12-3/TRBV12-4,TRBJ2-2,NA,CASSLYPATNTGELFF,TGTGCCAGCAGTCTCTACCCGGCCACGAACACCGGGGAGCTGTTTTTT
TRBD2,TRBV10-1,TRBJ2-1,NA,CASSHTSGTSYNEQFF,TGCGCCAGCAGCCATACTAGCGGGACCTCCTACAATGAGCAGTTCTTC
NA,TRBV6-1,TRBJ2-5,NA,CASNKSAAGWETQYF,TGTGCCAGCAATAAAAGCGCTGCGGGGTGGGAGACCCAGTACTTC
NA,TRBV10-2,TRBJ2-5,NA,CASWTGLIQETQYF,TGCGCCAGCTGGACGGGACTGATCCAAGAGACTCAGTACTTC
NA,TRBV5-4,TRBJ2-2,once,CAISSDTGEFFF,TGTGCCATCAGCTCAGACACCGGGGAGTTCTTTTTT
NA,TRBV6-2/TRBV6-3,TRBJ2-1,once,CASLRLASSYNEHFF,TGTGCCTCCCTCAGGCTAGCCAGCTCCTACAATGAGCATTTCTTC
NA,TRBV6-5,TRBJ2-7,NA,CASSSLTGGTKLVYEQYF,TGTGCCAGCAGCTCACTAACTGGCGGGACAAAACTCGTATACGAGCAGTACTTC
NA,TRBV7-8,TRBJ2-3,NA,CASSFLLWGRADKQYF,TGTGCCAGCAGCTTCTTATTATGGGGAAGGGCAGATAAGCAGTATTTT
TRBD1,TRBV11-2,TRBJ2-2,NA,CVSSLVCTGVTGELFF,TGTGTCAGCAGCTTAGTGTGCACAGGGGTTACCGGCGAGCTGTTTTTT
NA,TRBV11-2,TRBJ2-7,few,CTSSLDHGAPYEQYF,TGTACCAGCAGCTTAGACCATGGGGCCCCCTACGAGCAGTACTTC
NA,TRBV29-1,TRBJ2-5,NA,CNLAHRFHETQYF,TGCAACTTGGCCCACAGGTTCCACGAGACCCAGTACTTC
NA,TRBV6-1,TRBJ2-6,NA,CVGGAGLRWSF,TGTGTCGGCGGGGCGGGGCTCCGTTGGTCTTTC
TRBD2,TRBV11-2,TRBJ2-1,NA,CNSSLAGGASEQFF,TGTAACAGCAGCTTAGCGGGGGGGGCCAGTGAGCAGTTCTTC
NA,TRBV29-1,TRBJ2-3,NA,CSVETGSITTDTQYF,TGCAGCGTTGAAACTGGCAGCATTACCACAGATACACAGTATTTT
NA,TRBV11-2,TRBJ2-2,NA,CASSFRIGPSPGELFF,TGTGCCAGCAGCTTTCGGATAGGTCCTTCCCCCGGGGAGCTGTTTTTT
TRBD2,TRBV7-8,TRBJ2-7,NA,CASSLGLASSFYEQYF,TGTGCCAGCAGCTTAGGACTAGCGAGTAGCTTCTACGAACAGTACTTC
NA,TRBV12-3/TRBV12-4,TRBJ2-1,NA,CASGPGMYNEQFF,TGTGCCAGCGGTCCAGGGATGTACAATGAGCAGTTCTTC
TRBD2,TRBV29-1,TRBJ2-7,NA,CGVVRRGAGDKQYF,TGCGGCGTTGTGAGGCGGGGGGCCGGGGACAAGCAGTACTTC
TRBD1,TRBV20-1,TRBJ1-5,NA,CSVIGGKGASGGNQPQHF,TGCAGCGTTATTGGGGGAAAGGGGGCCTCTGGTGGCAATCAGCCCCAGCATTTT
NA,TRBV6-2/TRBV6-3,TRBJ1-1,NA,CASSPFVGHRREAFF,TGTGCCAGCTCACCTTTTGTGGGACATAGAAGAGAAGCTTTCTTT
TRBD2,TRBV5-1,TRBJ2-1,NA,CASSSGLALNNEQFF,TGCGCCAGCAGCTCAGGACTAGCGTTGAACAATGAGCAGTTCTTC
NA,TRBV5-4,TRBJ2-1,NA,CANSLVGRNEQFF,TGTGCCAACAGCTTGGTAGGCCGCAATGAGCAGTTCTTC
NA,TRBV5-1,TRBJ2-7,NA,CASSREDSLEQYF,TGCGCCAGCAGCAGAGAAGACAGCCTGGAGCAGTACTTC
TRBD1,TRBV29-1,TRBJ1-2,NA,CSVQVSGQGSGYTF,TGCAGTGTTCAAGTTTCGGGACAGGGGAGTGGCTACACCTTC
NA,TRBV6-6,TRBJ1-1,NA,CVSSYPVSSGSDTEAFF,TGTGTCAGCAGTTACCCCGTTAGCTCCGGGTCGGACACTGAAGCTTTCTTT
NA,TRBV20-1,TRBJ2-4,NA,CSASQGIKNIHYF,TGCAGTGCTAGCCAGGGGATCAAAAACATTCACTACTTC
TRBD1,TRBV6-5,TRBJ1-2,NA,CASCMGQGMRGYTF,TGTGCCAGCTGTATGGGACAGGGGATGAGAGGCTACACCTTC
NA,TRBV5-4,TRBJ2-3,NA,CASSLSLTETDTQYF,TGTGCCAGCAGCCTGTCCCTGACCGAGACAGATACGCAGTATTTT
NA,TRBV7-9,TRBJ2-7,NA,CASSLMKIRVPYEQYF,TGTGCCAGCAGCTTGATGAAAATCCGGGTCCCCTACGAGCAGTACTTC
TRBD2,TRBV11-3,TRBJ2-1,many,CASSRREVEYNEQFF,TGTGCCAGCAGCCGACGGGAGGTTGAGTACAATGAGCAGTTCTTC
NA,TRBV7-8,TRBJ2-2,NA,CASSLETVVTGELFF,TGTGCCAGCAGTTTAGAGACAGTGGTTACCGGGGAGCTGTTTTTT
TRBD1,TRBV11-2,TRBJ2-5,NA,CAGSPGTVGQETQNF,TGTGCCGGCAGCCCAGGGACAGTTGGGCAAGAGACCCAGAACTTC
TRBD1,TRBV11-2,TRBJ1-2,NA,CASPSTGGNYGYTF,TGTGCCAGCCCGTCGACAGGGGGTAACTATGGGTACACCTTC
TRBD1,TRBV11-3,TRBJ2-1,once,CTRSHNRGNEQFF,TGTACCAGAAGCCATAACAGGGGCAATGAGCAGTTCTTC
TRBD2,TRBV11-3,TRBJ2-1,NA,CASSRRAGGYNEQFF,TGCGCCAGCAGTCGACGAGCGGGGGGGTACAATGAGCAATTCTTC
NA,TRBV11-2,TRBJ2-7,NA,CVSNLDQGGMYEQYF,TGTGTCAGCAACTTAGACCAGGGGGGCATGTACGAGCAGTACTTC
NA,TRBV4-2,TRBJ2-7,few,CASSQEPGCLYEQYF,TGTGCCAGCAGCCAGGAGCCGGGGTGCCTCTACGAGCAGTACTTC
NA,TRBV6-6,TRBJ1-5,NA,CASSYSIERGDTQHF,TGTGCCAGCAGTTACAGTATCGAGAGGGGAGATACGCAGCATTTT
NA,TRBV11-3,TRBJ2-7,NA,CASGIKGVDEQYF,TGTGCCAGCGGAATAAAGGGAGTGGACGAGCAGTACTTC